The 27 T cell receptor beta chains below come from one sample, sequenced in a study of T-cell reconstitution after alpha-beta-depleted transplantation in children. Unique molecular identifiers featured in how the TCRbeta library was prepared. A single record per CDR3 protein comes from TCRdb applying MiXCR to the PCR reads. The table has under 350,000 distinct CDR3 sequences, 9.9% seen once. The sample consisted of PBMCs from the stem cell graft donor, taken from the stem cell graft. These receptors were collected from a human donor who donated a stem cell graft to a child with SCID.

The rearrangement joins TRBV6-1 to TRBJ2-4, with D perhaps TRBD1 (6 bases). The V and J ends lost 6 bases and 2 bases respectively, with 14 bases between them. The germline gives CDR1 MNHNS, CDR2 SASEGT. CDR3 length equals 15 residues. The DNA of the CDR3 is TGTGCCAGCAGCCCACAGGGACAAACCAAAAACATTCAGTACTTC. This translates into CASSPQGQTKNIQYF.

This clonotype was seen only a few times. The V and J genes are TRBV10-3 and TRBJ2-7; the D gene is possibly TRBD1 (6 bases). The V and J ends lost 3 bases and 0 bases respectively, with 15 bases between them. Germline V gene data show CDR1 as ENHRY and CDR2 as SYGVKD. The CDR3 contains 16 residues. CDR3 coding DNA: TGTGCCATCAGTGACCCCCGGGACACGTACTCCTACGAGCAGTACTTC. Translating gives CAISDPRDTYSYEQYF.

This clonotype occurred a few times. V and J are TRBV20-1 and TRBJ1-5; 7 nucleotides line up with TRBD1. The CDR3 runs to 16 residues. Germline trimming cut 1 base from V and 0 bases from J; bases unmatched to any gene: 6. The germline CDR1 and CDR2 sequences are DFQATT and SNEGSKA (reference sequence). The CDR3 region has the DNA TGCAGTGCTAGAGCGGGACAGATCTTTAGCAATCAGCCCCAGCATTTT. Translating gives CSARAGQIFSNQPQHF.

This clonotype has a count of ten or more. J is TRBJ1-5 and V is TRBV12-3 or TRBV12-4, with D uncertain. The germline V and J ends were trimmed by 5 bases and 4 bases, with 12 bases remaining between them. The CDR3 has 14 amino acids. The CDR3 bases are TGTGCCAGCAGTCCGTCCCATGGGAATCAGCCCCAGCATTTT. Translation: CASSPSHGNQPQHF.

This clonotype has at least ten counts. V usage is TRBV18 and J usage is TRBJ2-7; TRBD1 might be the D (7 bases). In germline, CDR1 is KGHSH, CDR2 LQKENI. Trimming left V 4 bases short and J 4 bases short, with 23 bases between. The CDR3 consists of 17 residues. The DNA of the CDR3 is TGTGCCAGCTCACTCGGCGTGGGTCTCAGGGGGGAGTACGAGCAGTACTTC. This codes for CASSLGVGLRGEYEQYF. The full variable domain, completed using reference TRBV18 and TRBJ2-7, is NAGVMQNPRHLVRRRGQEARLRCSPMKGHSHVYWYRQLPEEGLKFMVYLQKENIIDESGMPKERFSAEFPKEGPSILRIQQVVRGDSAAYFCASSLGVGLRGEYEQYFGPGTRLTVT.

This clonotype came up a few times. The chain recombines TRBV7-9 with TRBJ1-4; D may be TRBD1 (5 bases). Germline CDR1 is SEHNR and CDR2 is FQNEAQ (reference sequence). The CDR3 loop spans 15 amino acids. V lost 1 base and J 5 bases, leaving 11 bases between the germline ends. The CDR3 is CASSLDDSRNEKLFF. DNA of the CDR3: TGTGCCAGCAGCTTAGATGACAGCAGGAATGAAAAACTGTTTTTT.

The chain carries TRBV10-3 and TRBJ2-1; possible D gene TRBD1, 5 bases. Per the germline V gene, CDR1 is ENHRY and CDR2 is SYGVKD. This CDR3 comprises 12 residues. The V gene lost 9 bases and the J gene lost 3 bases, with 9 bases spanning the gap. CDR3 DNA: TGTGCCATAACAGGTAACTACAATGAGCAGTTCTTC. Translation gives CAITGNYNEQFF.

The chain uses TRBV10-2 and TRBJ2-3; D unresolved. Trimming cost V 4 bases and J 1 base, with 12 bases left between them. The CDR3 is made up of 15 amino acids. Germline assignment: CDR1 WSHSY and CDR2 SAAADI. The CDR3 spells CASSGPHLGTDTQYF. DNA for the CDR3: TGCGCCAGCAGTGGTCCACATCTCGGCACAGATACGCAGTATTTT.

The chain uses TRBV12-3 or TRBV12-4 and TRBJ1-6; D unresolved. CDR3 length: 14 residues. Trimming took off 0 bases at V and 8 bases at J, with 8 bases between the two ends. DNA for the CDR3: TGTGCCAGCAGTTTAGCACAGCCTTATTCACCCCTCCACTTT. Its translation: CASSLAQPYSPLHF.

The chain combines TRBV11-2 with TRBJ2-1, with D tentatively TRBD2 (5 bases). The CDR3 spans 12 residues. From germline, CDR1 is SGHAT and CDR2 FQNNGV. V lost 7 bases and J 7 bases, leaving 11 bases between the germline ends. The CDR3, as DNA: TGTGCCAGCACAGACTACGGGAATGAGCAGTTCTTC. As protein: CASTDYGNEQFF.

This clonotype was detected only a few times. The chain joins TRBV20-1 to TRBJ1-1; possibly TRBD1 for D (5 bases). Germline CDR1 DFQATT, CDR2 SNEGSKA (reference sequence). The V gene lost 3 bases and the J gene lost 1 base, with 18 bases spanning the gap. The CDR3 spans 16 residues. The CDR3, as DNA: TGCAGTGCTAGGGGAACAGGTGAGGTCTCGAACACTGAAGCTTTCTTT. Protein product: CSARGTGEVSNTEAFF.

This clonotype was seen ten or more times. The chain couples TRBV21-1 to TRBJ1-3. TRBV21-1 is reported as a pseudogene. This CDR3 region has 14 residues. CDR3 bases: TGTGCCAGCAGCAAATGCGGGGGTGGAAACACCATATATTTT. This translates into CASSKCGGGNTIYF.

CDR3 protein: CASSKGQGGETQYF. The CDR3 nucleotides read TGTGCCAGCAGCAAGGGACAGGGTGGAGAGACCCAGTACTTC. This rearrangement joins TRBV7-3 to TRBJ2-5, with 9 positions matching TRBD1. With V trimmed by 5 bases and J by 4 bases, 5 bases remained unmatched. The length of the CDR3 is 14 residues. CDR1 is SGHTA and CDR2 is FQGTGA in the germline V gene.

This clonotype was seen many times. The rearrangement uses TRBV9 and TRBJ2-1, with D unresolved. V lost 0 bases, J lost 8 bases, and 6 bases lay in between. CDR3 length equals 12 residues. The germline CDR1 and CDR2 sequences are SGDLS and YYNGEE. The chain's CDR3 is CASSVVSHEQFF. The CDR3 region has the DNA TGTGCCAGCAGCGTAGTATCCCATGAGCAGTTCTTC. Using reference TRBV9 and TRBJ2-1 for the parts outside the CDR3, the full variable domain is DSGVTQTPKHLITATGQRVTLRCSPRSGDLSVYWYQQSLDQGLQFLIQYYNGEERAKGNILERFSAQQFPDLHSELNLSSLELGDSALYFCASSVVSHEQFFGPGTRLTVL.

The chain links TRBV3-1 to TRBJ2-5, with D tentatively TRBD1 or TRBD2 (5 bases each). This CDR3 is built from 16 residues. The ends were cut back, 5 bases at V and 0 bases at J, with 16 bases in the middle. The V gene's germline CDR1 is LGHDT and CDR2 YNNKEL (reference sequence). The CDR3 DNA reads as TGTGCCAGCAGCACTCGCTGGGGGAGCAACCAAGAGACCCAGTACTTC. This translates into CASSTRWGSNQETQYF.

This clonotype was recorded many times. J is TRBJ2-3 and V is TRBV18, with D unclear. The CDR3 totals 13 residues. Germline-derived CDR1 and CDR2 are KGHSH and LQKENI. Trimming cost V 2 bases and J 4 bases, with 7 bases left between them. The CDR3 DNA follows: TGTGCCAGCTCACCAAAGTTAGCAGATACGCAGTATTTT. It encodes CASSPKLADTQYF. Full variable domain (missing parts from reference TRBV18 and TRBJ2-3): NAGVMQNPRHLVRRRGQEARLRCSPMKGHSHVYWYRQLPEEGLKFMVYLQKENIIDESGMPKERFSAEFPKEGPSILRIQQVVRGDSAAYFCASSPKLADTQYFGPGTRLTVL.

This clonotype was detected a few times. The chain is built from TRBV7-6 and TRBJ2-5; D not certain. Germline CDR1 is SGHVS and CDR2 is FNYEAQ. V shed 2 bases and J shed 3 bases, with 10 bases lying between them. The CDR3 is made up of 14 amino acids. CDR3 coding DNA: TGTGCCAGCAGCTTATTTAAGGGCGAAGAGACCCAGTACTTC. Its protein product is CASSLFKGEETQYF. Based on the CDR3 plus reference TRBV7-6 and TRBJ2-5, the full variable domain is GAGVSQSPRYKVTKRGQDVALRCDPISGHVSLYWYRQALGQGPEFLTYFNYEAQQDKSGLPNDRFSAERPEGSISTLTIQRTEQRDSAMYRCASSLFKGEETQYFGPGTRLLVL.

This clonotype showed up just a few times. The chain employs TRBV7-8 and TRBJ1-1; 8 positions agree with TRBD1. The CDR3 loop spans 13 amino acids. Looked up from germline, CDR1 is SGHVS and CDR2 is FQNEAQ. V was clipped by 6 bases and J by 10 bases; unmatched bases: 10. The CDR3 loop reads CASSEAGGLGAFF. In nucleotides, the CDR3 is TGTGCCAGCAGTGAGGCAGGGGGCCTTGGAGCTTTCTTT.

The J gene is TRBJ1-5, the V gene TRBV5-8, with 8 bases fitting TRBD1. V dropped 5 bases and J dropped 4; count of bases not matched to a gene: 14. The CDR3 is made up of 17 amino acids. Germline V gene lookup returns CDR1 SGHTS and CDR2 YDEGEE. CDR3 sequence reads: CASSYLALQGGNQPQHF. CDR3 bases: TGTGCCAGCAGTTACTTGGCCCTACAGGGGGGAAATCAGCCCCAGCATTTT.

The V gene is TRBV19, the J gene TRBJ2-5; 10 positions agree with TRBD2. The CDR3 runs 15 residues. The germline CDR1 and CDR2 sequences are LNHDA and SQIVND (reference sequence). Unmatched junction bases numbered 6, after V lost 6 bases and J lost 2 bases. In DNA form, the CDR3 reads TGTGCCAGTAGCTCAGAACTAGCGGGACAAGAGACCCAGTACTTC. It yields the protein CASSSELAGQETQYF.

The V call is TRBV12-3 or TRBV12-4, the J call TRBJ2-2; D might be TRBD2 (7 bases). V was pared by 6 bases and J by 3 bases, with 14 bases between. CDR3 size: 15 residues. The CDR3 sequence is CASRSGGPYTGELFF. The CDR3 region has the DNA TGTGCCAGCAGATCCGGGGGGCCGTACACCGGGGAGCTGTTTTTT.

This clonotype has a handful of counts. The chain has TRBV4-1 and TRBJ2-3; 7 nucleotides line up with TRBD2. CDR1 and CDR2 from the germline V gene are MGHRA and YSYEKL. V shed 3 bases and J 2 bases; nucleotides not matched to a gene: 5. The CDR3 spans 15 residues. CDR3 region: CASSQGGGNTDTQYF. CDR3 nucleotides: TGCGCCAGCAGCCAGGGGGGGGGAAACACAGATACGCAGTATTTT.

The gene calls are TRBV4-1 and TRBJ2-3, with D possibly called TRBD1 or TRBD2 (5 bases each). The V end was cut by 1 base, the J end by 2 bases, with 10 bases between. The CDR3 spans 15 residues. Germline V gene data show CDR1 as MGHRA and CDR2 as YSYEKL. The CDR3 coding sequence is TGCGCCAGCAGCCAAGCCGAGGGGTTCACAGATACGCAGTATTTT. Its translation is CASSQAEGFTDTQYF.

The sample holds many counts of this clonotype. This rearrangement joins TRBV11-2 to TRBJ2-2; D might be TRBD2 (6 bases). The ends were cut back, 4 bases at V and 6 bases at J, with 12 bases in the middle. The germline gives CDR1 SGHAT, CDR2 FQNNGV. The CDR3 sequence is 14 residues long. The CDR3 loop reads CASSWTRGSGELFF. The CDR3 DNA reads TGTGCCAGCAGCTGGACCCGGGGGTCCGGGGAGCTGTTTTTT.

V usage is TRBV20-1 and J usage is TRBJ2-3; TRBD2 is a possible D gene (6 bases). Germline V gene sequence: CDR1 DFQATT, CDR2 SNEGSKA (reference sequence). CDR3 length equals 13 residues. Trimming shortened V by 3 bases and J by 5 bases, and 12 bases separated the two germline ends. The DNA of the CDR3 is TGCAGTGCTAGCCGGGGGTCGGGAGATACGCAGTATTTT. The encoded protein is CSASRGSGDTQYF.

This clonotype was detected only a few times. This CDR3 reads CASSHTSRGQANQPQHF. CDR3 nucleotide sequence: TGTGCCAGCAGTCACACCAGCCGGGGGCAGGCCAATCAGCCCCAGCATTTT. V gene TRBV6-5 combines with J gene TRBJ1-5; D perhaps matches TRBD1 (6 bases). V lost 5 bases to trimming and J lost 3 bases, with 20 bases between them. The length of the CDR3 is 17 residues. Germline CDR1 is MNHEY and CDR2 is SVGAGI.

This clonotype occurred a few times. CDR3 amino acids: CASSHGRDYGYTF. In DNA form, the CDR3 reads TGTGCCAGCAGTCACGGACGGGACTATGGCTACACCTTC. The rearrangement links TRBV7-9 to TRBJ1-2; D not resolved. The germline CDR1 and CDR2 sequences are SEHNR and FQNEAQ (reference sequence). The CDR3 is 13 amino acids. Trimming took 6 bases from V and 3 from J, leaving 11 bases between them.